The following is a T cell receptor (beta chain) sequence with its context. The data belong to a study of control samples from healthy donors and cancer patients. TCRdb's copy holds only in-frame clones and misses some; the assay was immunoSEQ multiplex PCR. The top ten hold 1.5% to 2% of the sample, which has approximately 210,000 clones, roughly nine tenths seen once. The V gene's germline CDR1 is WNHNN and CDR2 SYGVQD (reference sequence). CDR3 length: 18 residues. J lost 0 bases, V lost 3 bases, and 8 bases had no gene match. This receptor was identified in a man aged 25-40 years in good health. The sequenced sample consisted of blood. The J gene is TRBJ2-1, the V gene TRBV10-1; TRBD2 agrees at 10 bases. The CDR3 sequence is CASSDRLLAGASYNEQFF. The CDR3 DNA reads as TGCGCCAGCAGTGATCGCTTGCTAGCGGGGGCCTCCTACAATGAGCAGTTCTTC.